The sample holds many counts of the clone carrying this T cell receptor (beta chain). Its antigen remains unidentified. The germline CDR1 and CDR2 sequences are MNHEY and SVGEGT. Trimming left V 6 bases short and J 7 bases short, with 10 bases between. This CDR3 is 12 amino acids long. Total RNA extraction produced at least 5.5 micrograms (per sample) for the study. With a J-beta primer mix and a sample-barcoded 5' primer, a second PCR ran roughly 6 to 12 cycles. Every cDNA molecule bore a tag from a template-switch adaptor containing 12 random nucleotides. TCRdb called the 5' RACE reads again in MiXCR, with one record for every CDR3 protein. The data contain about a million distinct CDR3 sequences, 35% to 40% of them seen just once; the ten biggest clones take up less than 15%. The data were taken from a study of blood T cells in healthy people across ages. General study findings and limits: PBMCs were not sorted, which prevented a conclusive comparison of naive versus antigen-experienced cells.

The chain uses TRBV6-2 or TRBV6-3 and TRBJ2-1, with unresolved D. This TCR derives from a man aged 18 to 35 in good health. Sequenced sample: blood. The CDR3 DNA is TGTGCCAGCAGAGGGCTCGGGAATGAGCAGTTCTTC. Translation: CASRGLGNEQFF.